This TCR beta chain was retrieved from a study of somatic mutations in cytotoxic T cells in rheumatoid arthritis. CDR1 and CDR2 (germline): MNHNY, SVGAGI (reference sequence). Trimming cost V 6 bases and J 8 bases, with 11 bases left between them. The CDR3 has 12 residues. Regarding this clone: What it binds is not known.

Here immunoSEQ multiplex PCR was the method, and the copy in TCRdb shows in-frame clones only, minus some. The sample lists fewer than 15,000 clones, roughly 72% seen once, with 10% in the top ten. Study-wide results and caveats: Of 65 patients, seven or eight had a largest CD8+ clone that exceeded 20% of CD8+ cells. Age-dependent increases in CD8+ clonality occurred in rheumatoid arthritis patients but not in healthy controls.

Flow cytometry was used to check the purity of CD4+ and CD8+ cells, which had been isolated by positive magnetic bead selection. This chain joins TRBV6-6 and TRBJ2-1; perhaps TRBD2 as D (6 bases). Sequencing was done on a sample of CD8+ T cells sorted from blood. This sequence originates from an adult with rheumatoid arthritis. Here the CDR3 reads CASSPPGDEQFF. In DNA, the CDR3 is TGTGCCAGCAGCCCACCGGGGGATGAGCAGTTCTTC.